This TCR beta chain was identified during a study of T cell responses to AZD1222 COVID-19 vaccine. As regards this clone: Its target is unknown.

Some clones are missing from TCRdb's copy, which holds only in-frame ones; the method was immunoSEQ multiplex PCR. The sample has over 100,000 clones; more than 75% are singletons. Overall study results and limits: When two AZD1222 doses had been given, Spike-specific TCR breadth and depth rose. The donors showed a predominance of white British ancestry and of females, with possible underestimation of clonal diversity.

The origin of this receptor is an adult in good health. Sequenced here: peripheral blood, sampled on day 0 of AZD1222 vaccination.

The CDR3, as DNA: TGTGCCAGCAGTTCCCGGGACAGTGATTATGGCTACACCTTC. Encoded protein: CASSSRDSDYGYTF. V usage is TRBV6-6 and J usage is TRBJ1-2, with 7 bases identical to TRBD1. With V trimmed by 4 bases and J by 5 bases, 7 bases remained unmatched. The germline CDR1 and CDR2 sequences are MNHNY and SVGAGI (reference sequence). The CDR3 runs 14 residues.